These T cell receptor beta chains were read from a single sample in a study of cytotoxic CD8 clonotypes in ibrutinib-treated CLL. Sequencing used immunoSEQ multiplex PCR; TCRdb keeps in-frame clones, though not all of them. The profile covers about 300,000 clones, with roughly 76% appearing a single time and about 5.3% taken by the ten largest. The specimen was PBMCs, collected at disease progression, from a patient treated with ibrutinib. The receptors derive from a human donor with chronic lymphocytic leukemia. Each CDR3 is given with its conserved first and last residue. D genes are given only for firm matches. Where a row states a size, it is once, few, many or the class of an expanded clone; other rows omit it.

.	TRBV6-5	few	TRBJ1-2	CASSASGASDYGYTF	TGTGCCAGCAGCGCTTCCGGGGCTTCAGACTATGGCTACACCTTC
TRBD1	TRBV7-9	.	TRBJ1-2	CASSFSSGTGEGYTF	TGTGCCAGCAGTTTTTCTTCCGGGACAGGGGAAGGCTACACCTTC
TRBD1	TRBV7-2	.	TRBJ2-7	CASSLVGGRDEQYF	TGTGCCAGCAGCTTAGTAGGGGGCAGGGACGAGCAGTACTTC
TRBD2	TRBV25-1	.	TRBJ2-7	CASSGGTRGEQYF	TGTGCCAGCAGTGGGGGGACTAGGGGCGAGCAGTACTTC
.	TRBV19	.	TRBJ1-5	CASRGWAGDSNQPQHF	TGTGCCAGTAGGGGGTGGGCAGGGGATAGCAATCAGCCCCAGCATTTT
.	TRBV29-1	.	TRBJ2-7	CSATGPYEQYF	TGCAGCGCCACGGGACCATACGAGCAGTACTTC
.	TRBV4-3	.	TRBJ2-2	CASSQAYTGELFF	TGCGCCAGCAGCCAAGCCTACACCGGGGAGCTGTTTTTT
.	TRBV5-1	.	TRBJ1-6	CASSLDPGRSPLHF	TGCGCCAGCAGCTTGGATCCAGGGCGTTCACCCCTCCACTTT
.	TRBV4-1	.	TRBJ1-1	CASSQEIERGIEAFF	TGCGCCAGCAGCCAAGAAATCGAAAGGGGAATTGAGGCTTTCTTT
TRBD1	TRBV6-6	once	TRBJ1-2	CASSQLSGGINYGYTF	TGTGCCAGCAGCCAACTCTCAGGGGGCATTAACTATGGCTACACCTTC
.	TRBV2	.	TRBJ2-7	CASSEMKSSYEQYF	TGTGCCAGCAGTGAAATGAAGAGCTCCTACGAGCAGTACTTC
.	TRBV19	.	TRBJ1-4	CASEGRPRTNEKLFF	TGTGCCAGTGAAGGGCGACCACGAACTAATGAAAAACTGTTTTTT
.	TRBV4-1	.	TRBJ1-2	CASSQRQGPSYGYTF	TGCGCCAGCAGCCAGCGGCAGGGACCCAGCTATGGCTACACCTTC
.	TRBV19	.	TRBJ1-1	CASSWSDTEAFF	TGTGCCAGTAGTTGGTCGGACACTGAAGCTTTCTTT
.	TRBV6-6	few	TRBJ1-6	CASSSTDNSPLHF	TGTGCCAGCAGCTCGACTGATAATTCACCCCTCCACTTT
TRBD1	TRBV10-3	.	TRBJ1-4	CATRDRVATNEKLFF	TGTGCCACCCGGGACAGGGTCGCAACTAATGAAAAACTGTTTTTT
.	TRBV6-5	.	TRBJ2-2	CASRGVGELFF	TGTGCCAGCCGAGGGGTCGGGGAGCTGTTTTTT
.	TRBV19	.	TRBJ1-1	CASSIGWDTEAFF	TGTGCCAGTAGTATCGGTTGGGATACTGAAGCTTTCTTT
.	TRBV4-1	.	TRBJ2-7	CASSQPSAGKSSYEQYF	TGCGCCAGCAGCCAACCGTCCGCTGGGAAGTCTTCCTACGAGCAGTACTTC
.	TRBV6-6	.	TRBJ1-3	CASLRVGGSGNTIYF	TGTGCCAGCCTAAGGGTTGGGGGCTCTGGAAACACCATATATTTT
.	TRBV27	once	TRBJ1-2	CASSLWWDSANYGYTF	TGTGCCAGCAGTTTATGGTGGGATTCGGCTAACTATGGCTACACCTTC
TRBD1	TRBV7-6	.	TRBJ2-3	CASSSPGQGGTDTQYF	TGTGCCAGCAGCTCTCCGGGACAGGGGGGCACAGATACGCAGTATTTT
TRBD1	TRBV2	few	TRBJ1-5	CASSGPGGADQPQHF	TGTGCCAGCAGTGGACCAGGGGGCGCGGACCAGCCCCAGCATTTT
.	TRBV6-5	.	TRBJ1-2	CASSYGIGGGYGYTF	TGTGCCAGCAGTTACGGGATTGGGGGCGGCTATGGCTACACCTTC
.	TRBV4-1	few	TRBJ1-1	CASSHLGRGDTEAFF	TGCGCCAGCAGCCACCTGGGGAGGGGGGACACTGAAGCTTTCTTT
.	TRBV18	.	TRBJ1-5	CASSPSGVGQPQHF	TGTGCCAGCTCACCATCAGGGGTGGGCCAGCCCCAGCATTTT
.	TRBV9	.	TRBJ2-5	CASSVGLREVGETQYF	TGTGCCAGCAGCGTAGGTCTCCGTGAGGTCGGGGAGACCCAGTACTTC
TRBD1	TRBV6-1	.	TRBJ1-5	CAAGGGGFQPQHF	TGTGCCGCGGGAGGGGGCGGTTTTCAGCCCCAGCATTTT
TRBD2	TRBV19	.	TRBJ2-1	CASSIKGGNEQFF	TGTGCCAGTAGTATAAAGGGAGGGAATGAGCAGTTCTTC
.	TRBV19	.	TRBJ1-1	CASSIGVFPTTEAFF	TGTGCCAGTAGTATAGGAGTATTCCCCACCACTGAAGCTTTCTTT
.	TRBV4-2	.	TRBJ2-5	CASSQEGKETQYF	TGTGCCAGCAGCCAAGAAGGGAAAGAGACCCAGTACTTC
.	TRBV10-3	few	TRBJ1-3	CAISRETGNTIYF	TGTGCCATCAGTCGAGAGACTGGAAACACCATATATTTT
TRBD1	TRBV9	.	TRBJ2-1	CASSTRGLANEQFF	TGTGCCAGCAGCACGAGGGGGCTGGCAAATGAGCAGTTCTTC
.	TRBV25-1	.	TRBJ2-3	CASSETGSDTQYF	TGTGCCAGCAGTGAAACAGGATCAGATACGCAGTATTTT
.	TRBV7-2	.	TRBJ2-7	CASSLLIGAYEQYF	TGTGCCAGCAGCCTCCTCATAGGGGCCTACGAGCAGTACTTC
TRBD1	TRBV18	.	TRBJ2-1	CASSPPDRVDTDEQFF	TGTGCCAGCTCACCACCGGACAGGGTCGATACCGATGAGCAGTTCTTC
TRBD1	TRBV12-5	.	TRBJ1-2	CASGLAGTGEGRGYTF	TGTGCTAGTGGTTTGGCCGGGACAGGGGAAGGTCGTGGCTACACCTTC
.	TRBV5-1	.	TRBJ2-3	CASSFLKEYTDTQYF	TGCGCCAGCAGCTTTCTCAAGGAATACACAGATACGCAGTATTTT
.	TRBV5-1	.	TRBJ2-6	CASSWPAGVGANVLTF	TGCGCCAGCAGCTGGCCCGCAGGGGTGGGGGCCAACGTCCTGACTTTC
.	TRBV2	few	TRBJ2-7	CASSEVPRGSSYEQYF	TGTGCCAGCAGTGAAGTCCCGCGAGGGAGCTCCTACGAGCAGTACTTC
TRBD2	TRBV28	.	TRBJ2-2	CASRAGGRRELFF	TGTGCCAGCCGAGCGGGAGGGCGCAGGGAGCTGTTTTTT
TRBD1	TRBV4-1	.	TRBJ1-3	CASSRSGQDSGNTIYF	TGCGCCAGCAGCCGAAGTGGACAGGACTCTGGAAACACCATATATTTT
TRBD1	TRBV10-3	.	TRBJ1-6	CAISESGQGTSPLHF	TGTGCCATCAGTGAGTCCGGACAGGGGACATCACCCCTCCACTTT
TRBD1	TRBV19	.	TRBJ1-2	CASSRTTTGGPYGYTF	TGTGCCAGTAGTCGGACGACGACAGGGGGCCCTTATGGCTACACCTTC
.	TRBV5-4	.	TRBJ2-6	CASSLRDGANVLTF	TGTGCCAGCAGCTTGCGGGATGGGGCCAACGTCCTGACTTTC
.	TRBV7-8	few	TRBJ1-5	CASSLDYSNQPQHF	TGTGCCAGCAGCTTAGATTATAGCAATCAGCCCCAGCATTTT
.	TRBV7-6	.	TRBJ2-2	CASSPPVGELFF	TGTGCCAGCAGCCCTCCCGTCGGGGAGCTGTTTTTT
TRBD1	TRBV7-9	once	TRBJ2-5	CASSFDRGLETQYF	TGTGCCAGCAGCTTTGACAGGGGACTAGAGACCCAGTACTTC
.	TRBV11-2	.	TRBJ2-5	CASSLAPGVQETQYF	TGTGCCAGCAGCTTAGCCCCGGGGGTACAAGAGACCCAGTACTTC
TRBD1	TRBV7-9	once	TRBJ1-5	CASSSTGGNQPQHF	TGTGCCAGCAGCTCGACAGGGGGAAATCAGCCCCAGCATTTT
.	TRBV7-2	.	TRBJ2-7	CASSKTPLGAYEQYF	TGTGCCAGCAGCAAGACCCCTCTAGGGGCCTACGAGCAGTACTTC
.	TRBV27	.	TRBJ1-1	CATSGGRRETEAFF	TGTGCCACCTCCGGTGGGAGAAGGGAAACTGAAGCTTTCTTT
TRBD2	TRBV4-1	once	TRBJ2-2	CASSQSGLAGVGELFF	TGCGCCAGCAGCCAATCGGGACTAGCGGGGGTCGGGGAGCTGTTTTTT
.	TRBV11-2	.	TRBJ1-5	CASSLDLMGPQHF	TGTGCCAGCAGCTTAGATCTGATGGGGCCCCAGCATTTT
.	TRBV5-6	.	TRBJ2-7	CASSLGQSSYEQYF	TGTGCCAGCAGCTTGGGACAGAGTTCCTACGAGCAGTACTTC
TRBD2	TRBV10-2	.	TRBJ2-3	CASSELSSGRALAQYF	TGCGCCAGCAGTGAGCTTAGTAGCGGGAGGGCCCTGGCGCAGTATTTT
.	TRBV13	.	TRBJ2-7	CASSPRGAGSYEQYF	TGTGCCAGCAGCCCCCGGGGAGCGGGCTCCTACGAGCAGTACTTC